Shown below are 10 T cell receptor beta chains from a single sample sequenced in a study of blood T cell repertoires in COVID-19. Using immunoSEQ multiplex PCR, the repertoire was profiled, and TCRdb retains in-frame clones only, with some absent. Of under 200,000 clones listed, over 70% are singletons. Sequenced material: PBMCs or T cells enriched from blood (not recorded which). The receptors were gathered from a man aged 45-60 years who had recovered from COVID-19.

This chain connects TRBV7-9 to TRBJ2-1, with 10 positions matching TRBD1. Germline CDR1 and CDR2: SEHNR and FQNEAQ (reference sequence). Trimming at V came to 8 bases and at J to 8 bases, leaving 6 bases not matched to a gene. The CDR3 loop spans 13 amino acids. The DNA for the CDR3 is TGTGCCAGCCGGGACAGGGGATTAGATGAGCAGTTCTTC. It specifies CASRDRGLDEQFF.

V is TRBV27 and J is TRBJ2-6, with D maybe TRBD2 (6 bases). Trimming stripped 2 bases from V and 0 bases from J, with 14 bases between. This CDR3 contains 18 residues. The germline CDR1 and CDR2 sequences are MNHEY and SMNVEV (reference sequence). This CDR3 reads CASSLIFTGVSGANVLTF. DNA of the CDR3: TGTGCCAGCAGTTTAATCTTTACGGGGGTCTCTGGGGCCAACGTCCTGACTTTC.

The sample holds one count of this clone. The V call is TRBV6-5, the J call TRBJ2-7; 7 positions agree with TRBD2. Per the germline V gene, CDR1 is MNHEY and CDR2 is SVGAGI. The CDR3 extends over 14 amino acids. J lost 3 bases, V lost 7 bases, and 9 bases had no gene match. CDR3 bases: TGTGCCAGCACCCGCCGAAGCGGGGACTACGAGCAGTACTTC. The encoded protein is CASTRRSGDYEQYF.

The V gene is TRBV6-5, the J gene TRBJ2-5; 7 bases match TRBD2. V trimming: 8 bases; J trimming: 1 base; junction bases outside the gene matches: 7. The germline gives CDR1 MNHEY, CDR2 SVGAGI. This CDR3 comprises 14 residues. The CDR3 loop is CASRRGGVQETQYF. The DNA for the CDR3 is TGTGCCAGCCGACGTGGGGGGGTCCAAGAGACCCAGTACTTC.

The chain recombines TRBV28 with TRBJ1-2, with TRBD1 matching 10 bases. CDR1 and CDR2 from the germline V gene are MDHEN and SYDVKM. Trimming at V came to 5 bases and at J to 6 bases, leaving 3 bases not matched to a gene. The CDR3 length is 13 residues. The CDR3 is CASSLDRGHGYTF. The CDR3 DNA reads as TGTGCCAGCAGTCTCGACAGGGGGCATGGCTACACCTTC.

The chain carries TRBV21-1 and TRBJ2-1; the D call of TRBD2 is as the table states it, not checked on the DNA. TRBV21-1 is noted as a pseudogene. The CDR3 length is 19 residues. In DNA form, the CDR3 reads TGTGCCAGCAGCAAAGTCGGGAGGACTAGCGGGAGGGCCGCCAATGAGCAGTTCTTC. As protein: CASSKVGRTSGRAANEQFF.

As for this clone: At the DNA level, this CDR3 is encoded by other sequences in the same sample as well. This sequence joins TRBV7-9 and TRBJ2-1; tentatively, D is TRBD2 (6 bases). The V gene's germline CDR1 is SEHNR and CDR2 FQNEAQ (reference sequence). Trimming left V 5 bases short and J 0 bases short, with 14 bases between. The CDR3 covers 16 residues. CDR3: CASSPLGLSSYNEQFF. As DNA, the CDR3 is TGTGCCAGCAGCCCCTTGGGACTGAGCTCCTACAATGAGCAGTTCTTC.

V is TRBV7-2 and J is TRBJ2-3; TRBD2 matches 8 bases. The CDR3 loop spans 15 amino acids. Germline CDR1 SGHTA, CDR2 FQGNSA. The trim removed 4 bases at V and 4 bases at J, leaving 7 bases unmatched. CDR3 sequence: CASSSSVAGPDTQYF. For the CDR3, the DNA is TGTGCCAGCAGCTCCTCCGTAGCGGGGCCAGATACGCAGTATTTT. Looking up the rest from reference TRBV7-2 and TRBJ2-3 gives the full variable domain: GAGVSQSPSNKVTEKGKDVELRCDPISGHTALYWYRQSLGQGLEFLIYFQGNSAPDKSGLPSDRFSAERTGGSVSTLTIQRTQQEDSAVYLCASSSSVAGPDTQYFGPGTRLTVL.

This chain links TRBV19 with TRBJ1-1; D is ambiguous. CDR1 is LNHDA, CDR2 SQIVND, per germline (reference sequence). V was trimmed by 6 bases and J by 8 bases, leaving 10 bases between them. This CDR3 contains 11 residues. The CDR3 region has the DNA TGTGCCAGTAGACAAACAGAGGAAGCTTTCTTT. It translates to CASRQTEEAFF.

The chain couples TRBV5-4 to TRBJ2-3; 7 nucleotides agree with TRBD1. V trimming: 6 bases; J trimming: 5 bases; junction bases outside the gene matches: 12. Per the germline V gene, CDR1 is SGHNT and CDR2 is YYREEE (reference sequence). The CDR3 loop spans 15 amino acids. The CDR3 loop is CASNSDDRVRDTQYF. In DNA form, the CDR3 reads TGTGCCAGCAACTCCGACGACAGGGTCAGAGATACGCAGTATTTT.